The clone carrying this TCR beta chain has only a few counts. Its specificity is not known. The sample comes from a study of blood T cells in healthy people across ages. Every donor contributed 8 to 10 milliliters of peripheral blood by blood draw. RNA extraction gave at least 5.5 micrograms of total RNA per sample. Overall study results and limits: Considered underestimates were the diversity estimates obtained from one million T cells.

The use of a sample-barcoded 5' primer and a J-beta primer mix characterized a second PCR of about 7 to 12 cycles. Every cDNA was tagged by a template-switch adaptor with 12 random nucleotides. TCRdb fed the 5' RACE reads into MiXCR, producing one record per CDR3 protein. This table holds around 690,000 distinct CDR3 sequences, roughly 50% found once. The CDR3 extends over 16 amino acids. J lost 8 bases, V lost 0 bases, and 13 bases had no gene match. The germline V gene has CDR1 SGDLS and CDR2 YYNGEE. Input material: blood. V is TRBV9 and J is TRBJ1-2; TRBD1 aligns across 7 bases. This TCR was sampled from a man between 60 and 75 years old in good health. CDR3 sequence reads: CASSVGTRGTLGGYTF. The CDR3 DNA is TGTGCCAGCAGCGTAGGTACCAGGGGGACGCTGGGAGGCTACACCTTC.